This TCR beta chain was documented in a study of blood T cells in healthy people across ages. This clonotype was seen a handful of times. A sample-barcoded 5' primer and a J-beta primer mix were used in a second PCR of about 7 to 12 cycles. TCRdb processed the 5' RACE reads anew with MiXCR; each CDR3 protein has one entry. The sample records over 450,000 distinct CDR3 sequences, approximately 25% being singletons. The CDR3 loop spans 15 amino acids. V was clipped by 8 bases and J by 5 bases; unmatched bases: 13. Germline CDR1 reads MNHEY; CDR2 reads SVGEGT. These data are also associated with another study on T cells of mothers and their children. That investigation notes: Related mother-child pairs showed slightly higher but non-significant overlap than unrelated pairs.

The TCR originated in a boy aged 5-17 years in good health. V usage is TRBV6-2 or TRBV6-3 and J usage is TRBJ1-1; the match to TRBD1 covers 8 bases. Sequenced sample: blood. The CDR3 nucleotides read TGTGCCAGCTCATTAACAGGGGGACTGGATACTGAAGCTTTCTTT. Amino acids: CASSLTGGLDTEAFF.